This is a list of T cell receptor beta chains from one sample in a study of T cells in Graves' hyperthyroidism and ophthalmopathy. TCRdb re-called the multiplex PCR reads through MiXCR, storing one row per CDR3 protein. The table includes about 560,000 distinct CDR3 sequences, 13% to 15% detected once. The sample taken for sequencing was blood. The receptors were sampled from a middle-aged woman with Graves' hyperthyroidism. Both conserved end residues are trimmed from each CDR3. A D gene is named only where the DNA matches it firmly.

D gene | J gene | V gene | CDR3 protein
- | TRBJ2-7 | TRBV4-1 | ASSQFRADISYEQY
- | TRBJ2-7 | TRBV24-1 | ATSDRRSSDEQY
TRBD2 | TRBJ2-1 | TRBV5-1 | VSSSGTSENEQF
TRBD1 | TRBJ1-2 | TRBV7-2 | ASSSPGQGVNNYGYT
- | TRBJ2-2 | TRBV28 | ASSTRVGLANTGELF
TRBD1 | TRBJ2-1 | TRBV3-1 | ASSQRQGHEQF
- | TRBJ2-1 | TRBV2 | ASIPGQSNEQF
- | TRBJ2-2 | TRBV20-1 | SARGGNNGELF
- | TRBJ1-3 | TRBV2 | ASRRDILPSGNTIY
TRBD2 | TRBJ2-1 | TRBV6-1 | ASRLPGLAVSYNEQF
- | TRBJ2-3 | TRBV5-1 | ASSPRHADTQY
- | TRBJ2-7 | TRBV20-1 | SARDRVRGREQY
- | TRBJ2-7 | TRBV6-1 | ASSESIARDEQY
- | TRBJ2-7 | TRBV3-1 | ASSQGGTGEQY
- | TRBJ2-2 | TRBV20-1 | SARTTIFGSGELF
- | TRBJ2-7 | TRBV6-1 | ASRDDGSYEQY
- | TRBJ1-1 | TRBV20-1 | SATQQGGVTEAF
TRBD1 | TRBJ2-3 | TRBV24-1 | ATSGTVTDTQY
TRBD1 | TRBJ2-3 | TRBV7-9 | ASRPGGQGASSGITDTQY
TRBD1 | TRBJ2-7 | TRBV28 | ASSSPGTAIPYEQY
- | TRBJ2-1 | TRBV9 | ASSVESSYNGQF
TRBD2 | TRBJ2-1 | TRBV29-1 | SVLLAGGGNEQF
TRBD1 | TRBJ2-7 | TRBV6-1 | ASSEAGTGAYEQY
TRBD2 | TRBJ2-1 | TRBV3-1 | ASSSSGTSGSYNEQF
- | TRBJ2-7 | TRBV28 | ASSLEGGTYEQY
TRBD1 | TRBJ2-7 | TRBV7-8 | ASSLEQGASWEQY
- | TRBJ2-3 | TRBV28 | ASSFIRTDTQY
TRBD2 | TRBJ2-7 | TRBV7-2 | ASSHGLAGDEQY
TRBD1 | TRBJ1-3 | TRBV6-1 | ASSYGQGSGNTIY
TRBD1 | TRBJ2-7 | TRBV11-2 | ASTPGQTTHEQY
TRBD2 | TRBJ2-1 | TRBV19 | ASSITGLAGVGSYNEQF
- | TRBJ1-5 | TRBV6-5 | ASSYSLRALVKPQH
TRBD2 | TRBJ2-3 | TRBV5-1 | ASSPTAGMIDTQY
TRBD1 | TRBJ1-4 | TRBV28 | ASSSSPGTVQTSEKLF
- | TRBJ2-2 | TRBV2 | ASSDARRNTGELF
TRBD1 | TRBJ2-5 | TRBV3-1 | ASSLSGRGLETQY
TRBD1 | TRBJ1-3 | TRBV28 | ASTPGQGAGGNTIY
- | TRBJ2-3 | TRBV7-3 | ASSLSQGTADTQY
- | TRBJ2-7 | TRBV4-3 | ASSQGVVTNQRYEQY
TRBD1 | TRBJ1-4 | TRBV25-1 | ASSETGVGEKLF
- | TRBJ1-1 | TRBV30 | AWTHPGSTEAF
- | TRBJ2-5 | TRBV29-1 | SVNRDQETQY
TRBD1 | TRBJ1-1 | TRBV12-3/TRBV12-4 | ASSWGQTNTEAF
- | TRBJ1-2 | TRBV3-1 | ASSQGGGGYT
TRBD2 | TRBJ2-5 | TRBV30 | AWGGLAGGETQY
- | TRBJ1-5 | TRBV27 | ASSLSVNSNQPQH
- | TRBJ2-7 | TRBV6-1 | ASSQPFTYEQY
TRBD1 | TRBJ2-1 | TRBV18 | ASWTATGGFNEQF